This record concerns one TCR beta chain sequence. Its antigen is not identified. The sample belongs to a study of shared clonotypes between healthy human individuals. Study-level points and caveats: It was the non-shared clonotypes that had lower generation probabilities than clonotypes shared by all four donors. Memory subsets generally showed lower estimated richness than naive subsets.

CDR1 is MNHNS, CDR2 SASEGT, per germline. V trimming: 5 bases; J trimming: 4 bases; junction bases outside the gene matches: 5. The CDR3 length is 15 residues. The authors split each subset's genomic DNA evenly across several immunoSEQ plates. TCRdb's table, derived via immunoSEQ multiplex PCR, lists solely in-frame clones and lacks some. The sample lists roughly 1 million clones, about 70% seen once, with approximately 1.5% in the top ten. The sequence derives from a man younger than 35 in good health. The V call is TRBV6-1, the J call TRBJ2-7, with 13 bases identical to TRBD2. The specimen sequenced was memory CD4+ T cells sorted from blood. Subset noted: CD45RA-negative fraction. CDR3: CASSTGTSGKYEQYF. CDR3 DNA sequence: TGTGCCAGCAGTACCGGGACTAGCGGGAAATACGAGCAGTACTTC.